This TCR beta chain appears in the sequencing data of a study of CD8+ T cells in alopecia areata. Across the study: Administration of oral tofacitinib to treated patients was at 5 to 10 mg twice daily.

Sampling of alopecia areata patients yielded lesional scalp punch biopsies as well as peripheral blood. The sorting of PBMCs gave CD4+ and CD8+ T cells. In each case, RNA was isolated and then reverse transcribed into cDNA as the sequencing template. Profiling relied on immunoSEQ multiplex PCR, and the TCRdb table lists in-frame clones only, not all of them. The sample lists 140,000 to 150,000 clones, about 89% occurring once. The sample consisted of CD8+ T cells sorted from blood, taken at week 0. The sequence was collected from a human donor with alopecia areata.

The CDR3 sequence is CASSDLGQGTDGELFF. CDR3 nucleotide sequence: TGCGCCAGCAGTGATTTGGGACAGGGAACGGACGGGGAGCTGTTTTTT. V gene TRBV10-1 combines with J gene TRBJ2-2; the match to TRBD1 covers 9 bases. In germline, CDR1 is WNHNN, CDR2 SYGVQD (reference sequence). Germline trimming cut 3 bases from V and 7 bases from J; bases unmatched to any gene: 9. This CDR3 region has 16 residues.